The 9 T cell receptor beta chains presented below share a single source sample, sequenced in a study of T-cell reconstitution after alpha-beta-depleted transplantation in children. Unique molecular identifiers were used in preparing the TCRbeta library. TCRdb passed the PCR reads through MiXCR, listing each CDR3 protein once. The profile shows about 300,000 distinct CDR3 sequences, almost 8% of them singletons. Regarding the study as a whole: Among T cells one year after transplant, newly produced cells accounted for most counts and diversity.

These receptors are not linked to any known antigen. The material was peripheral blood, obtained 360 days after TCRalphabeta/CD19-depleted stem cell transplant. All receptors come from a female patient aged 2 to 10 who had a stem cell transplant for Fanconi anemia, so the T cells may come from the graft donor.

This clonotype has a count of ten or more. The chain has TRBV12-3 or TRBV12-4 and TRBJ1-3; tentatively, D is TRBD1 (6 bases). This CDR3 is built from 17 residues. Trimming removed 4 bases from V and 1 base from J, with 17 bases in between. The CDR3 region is CASSSGPGRGSGNTIYF. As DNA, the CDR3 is TGTGCCAGCAGTTCCGGTCCCGGCAGGGGTTCTGGAAACACCATATATTTT.

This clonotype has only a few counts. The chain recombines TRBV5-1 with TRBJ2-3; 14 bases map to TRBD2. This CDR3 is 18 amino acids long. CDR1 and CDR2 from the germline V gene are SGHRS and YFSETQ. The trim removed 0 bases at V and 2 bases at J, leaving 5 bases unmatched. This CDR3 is CASSLDGLAGGDTDTQYF. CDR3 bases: TGCGCCAGCAGCTTGGACGGACTAGCGGGAGGCGACACAGATACGCAGTATTTT.

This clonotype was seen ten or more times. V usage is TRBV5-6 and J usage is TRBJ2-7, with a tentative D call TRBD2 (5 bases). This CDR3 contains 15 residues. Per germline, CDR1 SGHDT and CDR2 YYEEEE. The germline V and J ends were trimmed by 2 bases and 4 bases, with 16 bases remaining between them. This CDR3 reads CASSFSTAVLYEQYV. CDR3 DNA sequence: TGTGCCAGCAGCTTTTCCACAGCGGTGTTATACGAGCAGTACGTC.

As DNA, the CDR3 is TGTGCCAGCAGCTTACCAGGTATCCACGAGCAGTACTTC. Translation: CASSLPGIHEQYF. The chain uses TRBV7-9 and TRBJ2-7; no definite D call. Looked up from germline, CDR1 is SEHNR and CDR2 is FQNEAQ (reference sequence). The CDR3 is made up of 13 amino acids. Trimming shortened V by 2 bases and J by 5 bases, and 10 bases separated the two germline ends.

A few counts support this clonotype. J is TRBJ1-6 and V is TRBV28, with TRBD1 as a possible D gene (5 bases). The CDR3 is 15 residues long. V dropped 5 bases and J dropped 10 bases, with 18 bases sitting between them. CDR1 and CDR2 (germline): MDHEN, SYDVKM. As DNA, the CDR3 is TGTGCCAGCAGTCAAAATGGTGGGGGTCGGTCACCCCTCCACTTT. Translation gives CASSQNGGGRSPLHF.

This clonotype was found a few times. DNA of the CDR3: TGTGCCAGCAGTGATTCACAGAGCTATGGCTACACCTTC. The encoded protein is CASSDSQSYGYTF. V gene TRBV2 combines with J gene TRBJ1-2; no clear D gene. V was pared by 3 bases and J by 4 bases, with 9 bases between. The CDR3 consists of 13 residues. Germline-derived CDR1 and CDR2 are SNHLY and FYNNEI.

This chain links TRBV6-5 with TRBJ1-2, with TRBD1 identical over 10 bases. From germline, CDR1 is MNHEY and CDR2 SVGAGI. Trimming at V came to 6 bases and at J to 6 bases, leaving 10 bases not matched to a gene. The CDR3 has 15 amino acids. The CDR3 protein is CASRLPGQGRDGYTF. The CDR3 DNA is TGTGCCAGCAGGTTACCGGGACAGGGGCGAGATGGCTACACCTTC.

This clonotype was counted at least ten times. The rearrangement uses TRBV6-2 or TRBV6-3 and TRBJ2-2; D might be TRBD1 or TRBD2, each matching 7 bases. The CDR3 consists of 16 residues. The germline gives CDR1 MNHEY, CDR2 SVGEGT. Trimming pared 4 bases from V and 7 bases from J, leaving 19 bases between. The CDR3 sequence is CASSSPRGGRSGELFF. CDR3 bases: TGTGCCAGCAGTTCCCCCAGGGGGGGTAGGAGCGGGGAGCTGTTTTTT.

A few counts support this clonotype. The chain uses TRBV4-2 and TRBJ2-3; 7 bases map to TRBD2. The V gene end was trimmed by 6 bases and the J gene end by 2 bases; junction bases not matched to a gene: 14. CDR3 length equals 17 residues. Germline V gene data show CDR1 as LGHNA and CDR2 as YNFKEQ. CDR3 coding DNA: TGTGCCAGCAGTTCGCTGGCTGGGACTACCAACACAGATACGCAGTATTTT. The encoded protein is CASSSLAGTTNTDTQYF.